A single count supports the clone carrying this T cell receptor beta chain. The Seattle patients joined while their infection was active and were tracked longitudinally afterward. Germline assignment: CDR1 SGHTA and CDR2 FQGNSA. Between the trimmed V and J ends, which lost 6 bases and 6 bases, there was a span of 11 bases. This CDR3 contains 12 residues. These data are taken from a study of blood T cell repertoires in COVID-19. On the study more broadly: PBMCs, B-cell-depleted T cells, or T cells provided the cDNA or gDNA that made up the material.

Some clones are missing from TCRdb's copy, which holds only in-frame ones; the method was immunoSEQ multiplex PCR. The sample consists of approximately 340,000 clones, approximately 90% of them appearing once. The chain links TRBV7-2 to TRBJ1-1, with a possible D match to TRBD1 (5 bases). This receptor was taken from a man between 25 and 39 years old with COVID-19, enrolled during active disease. Sequences were obtained from peripheral blood. For the CDR3, the DNA is TGTGCCAGCAGTTGGGGGGTTTCTGAAGCTTTCTTT. Its translation: CASSWGVSEAFF.